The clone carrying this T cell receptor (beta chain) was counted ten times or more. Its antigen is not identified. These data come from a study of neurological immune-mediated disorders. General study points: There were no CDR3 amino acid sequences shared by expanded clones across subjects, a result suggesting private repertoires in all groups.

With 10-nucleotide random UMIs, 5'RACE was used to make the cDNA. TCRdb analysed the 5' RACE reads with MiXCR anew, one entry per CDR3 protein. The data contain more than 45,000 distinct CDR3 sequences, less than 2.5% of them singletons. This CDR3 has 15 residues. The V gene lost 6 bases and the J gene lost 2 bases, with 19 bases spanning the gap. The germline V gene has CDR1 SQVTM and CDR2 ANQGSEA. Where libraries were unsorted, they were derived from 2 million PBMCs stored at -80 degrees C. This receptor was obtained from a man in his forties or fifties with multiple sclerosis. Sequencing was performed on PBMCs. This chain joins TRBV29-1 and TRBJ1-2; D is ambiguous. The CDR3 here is CSVPAGGLTNYGYTF. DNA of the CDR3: TGCAGCGTCCCGGCGGGAGGACTTACGAACTATGGCTACACCTTC.